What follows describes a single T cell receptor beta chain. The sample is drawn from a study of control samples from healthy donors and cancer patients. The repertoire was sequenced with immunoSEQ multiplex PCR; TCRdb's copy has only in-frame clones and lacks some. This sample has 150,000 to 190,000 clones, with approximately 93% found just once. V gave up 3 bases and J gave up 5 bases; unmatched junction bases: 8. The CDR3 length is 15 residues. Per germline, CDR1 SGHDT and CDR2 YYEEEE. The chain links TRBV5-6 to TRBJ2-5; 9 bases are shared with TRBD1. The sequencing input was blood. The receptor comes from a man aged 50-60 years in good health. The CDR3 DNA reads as TGTGCCAGCAGCTCACCCGACAGGGGGTGGGAGACCCAGTACTTC. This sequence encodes CASSSPDRGWETQYF.